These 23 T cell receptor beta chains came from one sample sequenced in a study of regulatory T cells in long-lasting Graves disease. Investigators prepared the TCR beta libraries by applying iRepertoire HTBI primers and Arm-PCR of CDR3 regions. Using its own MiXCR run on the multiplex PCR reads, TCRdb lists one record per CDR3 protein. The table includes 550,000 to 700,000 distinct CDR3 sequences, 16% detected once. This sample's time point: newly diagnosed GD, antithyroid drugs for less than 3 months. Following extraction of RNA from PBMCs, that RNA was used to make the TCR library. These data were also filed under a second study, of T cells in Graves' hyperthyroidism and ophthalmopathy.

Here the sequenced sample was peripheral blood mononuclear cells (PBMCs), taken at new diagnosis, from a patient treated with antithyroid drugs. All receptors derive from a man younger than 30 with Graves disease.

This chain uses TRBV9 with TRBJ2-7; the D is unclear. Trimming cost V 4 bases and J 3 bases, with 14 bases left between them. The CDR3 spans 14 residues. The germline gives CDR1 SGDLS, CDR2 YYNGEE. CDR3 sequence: CASSPRPEYYEQYF. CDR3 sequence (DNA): TGTGCCAGCAGCCCCCGACCAGAGTACTACGAGCAGTACTTC.

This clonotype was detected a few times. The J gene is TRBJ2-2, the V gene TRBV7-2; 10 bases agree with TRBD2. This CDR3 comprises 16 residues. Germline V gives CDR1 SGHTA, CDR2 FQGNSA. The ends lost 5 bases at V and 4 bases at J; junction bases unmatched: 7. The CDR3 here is CASSKASGRVTGELFF. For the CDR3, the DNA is TGTGCCAGCAGCAAAGCTAGCGGGAGAGTCACCGGGGAGCTGTTTTTT.

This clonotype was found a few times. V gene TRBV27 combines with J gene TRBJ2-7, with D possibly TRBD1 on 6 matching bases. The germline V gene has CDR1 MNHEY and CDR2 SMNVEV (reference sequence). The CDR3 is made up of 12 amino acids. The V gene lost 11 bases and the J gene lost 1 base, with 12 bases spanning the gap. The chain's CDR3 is CAARDTSYEQYF. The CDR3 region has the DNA TGTGCCGCTCGGGACACATCCTACGAGCAGTACTTC.

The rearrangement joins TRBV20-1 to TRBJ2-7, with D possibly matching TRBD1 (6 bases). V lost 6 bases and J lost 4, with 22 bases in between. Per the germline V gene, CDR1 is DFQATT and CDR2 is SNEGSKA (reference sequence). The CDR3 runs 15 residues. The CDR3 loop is CSARLGTPTLYEQYF. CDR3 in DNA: TGCAGTGCCAGACTGGGGACACCAACGCTATACGAGCAGTACTTC.

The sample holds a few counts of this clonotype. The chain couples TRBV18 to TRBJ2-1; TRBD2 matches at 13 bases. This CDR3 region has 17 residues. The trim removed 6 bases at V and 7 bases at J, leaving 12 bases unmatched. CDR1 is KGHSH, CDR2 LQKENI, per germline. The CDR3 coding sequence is TGTGCCAGCTCTCTAGGACTAGCGGGAGTAAAAGGGAATGAGCAGTTCTTC. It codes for CASSLGLAGVKGNEQFF.

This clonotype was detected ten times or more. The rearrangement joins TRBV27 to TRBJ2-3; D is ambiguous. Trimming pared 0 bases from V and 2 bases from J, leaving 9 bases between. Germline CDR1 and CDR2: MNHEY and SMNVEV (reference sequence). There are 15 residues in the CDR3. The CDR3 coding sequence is TGTGCCAGCAGTTTATCGATTCTCTACACAGATACGCAGTATTTT. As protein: CASSLSILYTDTQYF.

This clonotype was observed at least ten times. CDR3 DNA: TGTGCCAGCAGTGAAATACCCCCCCCCCTAGCTGAGCAGTTCTTC. Its protein is CASSEIPPPLAEQFF. The chain combines TRBV2 with TRBJ2-1, with D possibly matching TRBD2 (5 bases). Germline CDR1 is SNHLY and CDR2 is FYNNEI. V was pared by 2 bases and J by 9 bases, with 17 bases between. The CDR3 is 15 residues long.

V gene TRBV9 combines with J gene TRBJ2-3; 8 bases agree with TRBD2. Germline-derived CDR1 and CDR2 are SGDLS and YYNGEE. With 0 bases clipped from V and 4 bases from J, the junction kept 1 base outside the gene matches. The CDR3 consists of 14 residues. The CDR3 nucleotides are TGTGCCAGCAGCGTAGTTAGCGGGGCAGATACGCAGTATTTT. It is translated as CASSVVSGADTQYF.

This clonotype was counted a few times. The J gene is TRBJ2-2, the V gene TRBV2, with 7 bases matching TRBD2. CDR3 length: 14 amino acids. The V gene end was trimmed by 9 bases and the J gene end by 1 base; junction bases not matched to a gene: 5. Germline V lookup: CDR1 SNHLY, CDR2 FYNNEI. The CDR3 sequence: CARRREGNTGELFF. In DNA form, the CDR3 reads TGTGCCAGAAGGAGGGAGGGGAACACCGGGGAGCTGTTTTTT.

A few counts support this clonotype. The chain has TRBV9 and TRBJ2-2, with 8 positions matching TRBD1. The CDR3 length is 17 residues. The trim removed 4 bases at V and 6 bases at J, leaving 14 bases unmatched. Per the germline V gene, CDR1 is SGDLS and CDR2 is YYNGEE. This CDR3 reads CASSLGTGGTRSGELFF. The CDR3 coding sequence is TGTGCCAGCAGCCTAGGAACAGGGGGAACACGATCCGGGGAGCTGTTTTTT.

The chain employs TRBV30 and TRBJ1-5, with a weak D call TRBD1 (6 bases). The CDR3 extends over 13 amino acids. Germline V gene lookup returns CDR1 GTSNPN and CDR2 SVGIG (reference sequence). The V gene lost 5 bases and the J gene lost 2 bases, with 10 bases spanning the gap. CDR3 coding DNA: TGTGCCTGGGAGTCAGGGGGCAATCAGCCCCAGCATTTT. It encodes CAWESGGNQPQHF.

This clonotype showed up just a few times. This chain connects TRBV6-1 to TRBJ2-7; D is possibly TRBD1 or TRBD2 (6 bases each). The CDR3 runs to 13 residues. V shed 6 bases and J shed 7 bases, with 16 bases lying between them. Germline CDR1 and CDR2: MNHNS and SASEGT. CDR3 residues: CASSPTEGGEQYF. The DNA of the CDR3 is TGTGCCAGCAGCCCGACGGAGGGGGGTGAGCAGTACTTC.

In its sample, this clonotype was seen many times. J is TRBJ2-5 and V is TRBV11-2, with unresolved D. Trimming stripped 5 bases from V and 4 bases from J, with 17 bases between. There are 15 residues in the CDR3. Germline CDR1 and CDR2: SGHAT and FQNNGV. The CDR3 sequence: CASSRPGGTAETQYF. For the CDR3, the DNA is TGTGCCAGCAGCCGCCCGGGCGGAACGGCAGAGACCCAGTACTTC.

CDR3 loop: CAISDRSSNQPQHF. In nucleotides, the CDR3 is TGTGCCATCAGTGATAGGAGTAGCAATCAGCCCCAGCATTTT. V gene TRBV10-3 combines with J gene TRBJ1-5, with D hard to call. This CDR3 has 14 amino acids. Trimming shortened V by 3 bases and J by 0 bases, and 6 bases separated the two germline ends. Per germline, CDR1 ENHRY and CDR2 SYGVKD.

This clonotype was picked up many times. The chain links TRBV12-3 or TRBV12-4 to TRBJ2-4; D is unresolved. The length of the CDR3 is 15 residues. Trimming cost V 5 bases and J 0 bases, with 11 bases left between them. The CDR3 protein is CASSPSRLAKNIQYF. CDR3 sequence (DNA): TGTGCCAGCAGTCCCAGTCGACTAGCCAAAAACATTCAGTACTTC.

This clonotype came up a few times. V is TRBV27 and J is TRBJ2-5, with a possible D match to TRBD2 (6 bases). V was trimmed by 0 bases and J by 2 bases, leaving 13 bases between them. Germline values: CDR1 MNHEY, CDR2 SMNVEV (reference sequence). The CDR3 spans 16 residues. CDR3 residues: CASSLSWGRRQETQYF. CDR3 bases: TGTGCCAGCAGTTTATCATGGGGGAGGCGGCAAGAGACCCAGTACTTC.

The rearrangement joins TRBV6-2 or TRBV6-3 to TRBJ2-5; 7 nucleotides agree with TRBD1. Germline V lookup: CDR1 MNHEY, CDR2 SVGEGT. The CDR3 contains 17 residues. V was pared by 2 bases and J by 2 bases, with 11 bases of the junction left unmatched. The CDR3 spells CASSYPRSGTDQETQYF. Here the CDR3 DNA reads TGTGCCAGCAGTTACCCCCGCTCAGGGACAGATCAAGAGACCCAGTACTTC.

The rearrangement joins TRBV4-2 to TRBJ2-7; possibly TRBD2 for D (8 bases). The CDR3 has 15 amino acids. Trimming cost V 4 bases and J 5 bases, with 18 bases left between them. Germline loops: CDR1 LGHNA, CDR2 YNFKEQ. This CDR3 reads CASSRREGAPDEQYF. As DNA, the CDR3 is TGTGCCAGCAGCCGCCGGGAGGGGGCCCCGGACGAGCAGTACTTC.

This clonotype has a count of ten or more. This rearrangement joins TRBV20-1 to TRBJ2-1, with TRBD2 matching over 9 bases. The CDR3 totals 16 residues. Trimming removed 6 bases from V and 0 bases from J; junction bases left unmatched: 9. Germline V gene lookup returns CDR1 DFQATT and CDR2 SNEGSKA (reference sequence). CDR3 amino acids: CSAAGGPPSSYNEQFF. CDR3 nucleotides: TGCAGTGCGGCGGGAGGGCCACCAAGCTCCTACAATGAGCAGTTCTTC.

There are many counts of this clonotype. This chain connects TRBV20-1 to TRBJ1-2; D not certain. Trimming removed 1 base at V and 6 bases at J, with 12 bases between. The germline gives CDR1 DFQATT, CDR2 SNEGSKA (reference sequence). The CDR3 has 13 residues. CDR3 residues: CSARVLGGDGYTF. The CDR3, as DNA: TGCAGTGCTAGAGTGCTGGGAGGAGATGGCTACACCTTC.

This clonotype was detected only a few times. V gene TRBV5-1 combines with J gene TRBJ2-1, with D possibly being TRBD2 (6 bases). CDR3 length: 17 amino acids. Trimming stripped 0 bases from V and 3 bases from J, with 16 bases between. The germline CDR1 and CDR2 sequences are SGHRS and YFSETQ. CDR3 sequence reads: CASSLGGGSENYNEQFF. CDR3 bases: TGCGCCAGCAGCTTGGGGGGAGGAAGCGAAAACTACAATGAGCAGTTCTTC.

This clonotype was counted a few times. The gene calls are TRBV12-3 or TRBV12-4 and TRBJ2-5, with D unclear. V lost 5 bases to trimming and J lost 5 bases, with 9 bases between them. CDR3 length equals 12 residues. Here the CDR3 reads CASSAFRETQYF. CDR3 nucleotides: TGTGCCAGCAGTGCCTTCCGGGAGACCCAGTACTTC.

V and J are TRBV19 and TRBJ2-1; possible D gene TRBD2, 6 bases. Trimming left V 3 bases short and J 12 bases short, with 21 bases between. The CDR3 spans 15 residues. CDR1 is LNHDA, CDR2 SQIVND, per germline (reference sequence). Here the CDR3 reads CASSIVVRTTQGQFF. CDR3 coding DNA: TGTGCCAGTAGTATTGTGGTCCGGACTACCCAGGGGCAGTTCTTC.